The 9 T cell receptor beta chains listed next were all sequenced from one sample in a study of blood T cell repertoires in COVID-19. The data were produced by immunoSEQ multiplex PCR, yet TCRdb's version contains in-frame clones alone and is incomplete. The sample contains about 200,000 clones, roughly 89% of which appear only once. Input material: peripheral blood. The receptors derive from a middle-aged man with acute or convalescent COVID-19.

J is TRBJ2-7 and V is TRBV5-4; 9 bases map to TRBD1. Per germline, CDR1 SGHNT and CDR2 YYREEE (reference sequence). Unmatched junction bases numbered 3, after V lost 2 bases and J lost 3 bases. The CDR3 length is 14 residues. The CDR3 region has the DNA TGTGCCAGCAGCTTCCGGGACAGGGTCTACGAGCAGTACTTC. Encoded protein: CASSFRDRVYEQYF.

This clone was detected only once. Distinct nucleotide sequences in the sample also encode this CDR3. The CDR3 nucleotides read TGTGCCAGTAGTACAACCGGGACAGGGCCCTACGAGCAATACGTC. Residues: CASSTTGTGPYEQYV. The chain combines TRBV19 with TRBJ2-7, with 9 bases aligning to TRBD1. The germline gives CDR1 LNHDA, CDR2 SQIVND (reference sequence). CDR3 length equals 15 residues.

The chain is built from TRBV7-2 and TRBJ1-3; D is undetermined. V shed 4 bases and J shed 0 bases, with 13 bases lying between them. This CDR3 has 16 amino acids. Germline CDR1 reads SGHTA; CDR2 reads FQGNSA. CDR3 region: CASSYGSGFSGNTIYF. CDR3 coding DNA: TGTGCCAGCAGCTACGGCAGCGGGTTCTCTGGAAACACCATATATTTT.

The J gene is TRBJ2-7, the V gene TRBV6-5; the D gene is possibly TRBD2 (6 bases). Germline CDR1 is MNHEY and CDR2 is SVGAGI. CDR3 size: 15 residues. Trimming pared 5 bases from V and 3 bases from J, leaving 17 bases between. CDR3: CASSMGWGELYEQYF. In DNA, the CDR3 is TGTGCCAGCAGTATGGGCTGGGGGGAGCTCTACGAGCAGTACTTC.

This chain links TRBV21-1 with TRBJ1-1; TRBD1, the D gene given by the table, was not confirmed from the DNA. TRBV21-1 is termed a pseudogene. This CDR3 spans 17 amino acids. The CDR3 DNA sequence: TGTGCCAGCAGCACCCAACGGGGACAGGGGGATTTCACTGAAGCTTTCTTT. Its translation is CASSTQRGQGDFTEAFF.

This chain uses TRBV20-1 with TRBJ2-1; 12 bases map to TRBD2. Germline V lookup: CDR1 DFQATT, CDR2 SNEGSKA (reference sequence). There are 15 residues in the CDR3. J gave up 9 bases and V 3 bases, and 9 bases lay outside the gene matches. CDR3 coding DNA: TGCAGTGCTAGTAATCCTAGCGGGGGGGCCTTTGAGCAGTTCTTC. Residues: CSASNPSGGAFEQFF.

The V gene is TRBV19, the J gene TRBJ1-4; 8 nucleotides line up with TRBD1. Germline V gene lookup returns CDR1 LNHDA and CDR2 SQIVND (reference sequence). The V and J ends lost 11 bases and 4 bases, in that order; junction bases with no gene match: 12. The CDR3 consists of 15 residues. The CDR3 sequence: CASRGQDDFNEKLFF. CDR3 nucleotide sequence: TGTGCCTCGCGGGGACAGGACGACTTTAATGAAAAACTGTTTTTT.

V usage is TRBV11-1 and J usage is TRBJ2-7; TRBD1 aligns across 9 bases. The V gene's germline CDR1 is SGHAT and CDR2 FQDESV (reference sequence). J gave up 0 bases and V 5 bases, and 5 bases lay outside the gene matches. The CDR3 totals 15 residues. The CDR3 bases are TGTGCCAGCAGCGACCGGGACAGGGTCTCCTACGAGCAGTACTTC. Its translation: CASSDRDRVSYEQYF.

The chain employs TRBV6-5 and TRBJ1-4; 11 nucleotides line up with TRBD1. Germline assignment: CDR1 MNHEY and CDR2 SVGAGI. The V and J ends lost 4 bases and 7 bases, in that order; junction bases with no gene match: 5. The CDR3 sequence is 15 residues long. CDR3 sequence (DNA): TGTGCCAGCAGTTCGTCCGGGACAGGGGGTGAAAAACTGTTTTTT. Encoded protein: CASSSSGTGGEKLFF.